This is a list of T cell receptor beta chains from one sample in a study of T cell changes during pregnancy in multiple sclerosis. The protocol was immunoSEQ multiplex PCR, while the TCRdb copy is restricted to in-frame clones and leaves out a portion. The profile shows roughly 31,000 clones, more than 90% of them singletons. This specimen consisted of CD4+ T cells from peripheral blood mononuclear cells, obtained in the first trimester of pregnancy. All receptors derive from a female donor with multiple sclerosis, enrolled in a pregnancy study. CDR3s include the opening cysteine and the closing phenylalanine or tryptophan. Each record gives: J gene, V gene, clone size, D gene, CDR3 protein, CDR3 DNA. A D gene is named only where the DNA matches it firmly. Where a row states a size, it is once, few, many or the class of an expanded clone; other rows omit it.

TRBJ1-6	TRBV27	-	TRBD1	CASSLWTGENNSPLHF	TGTGCCAGCAGTCTCTGGACAGGGGAGAATAATTCACCCCTCCACTTT
TRBJ1-5	TRBV5-5	-	-	CASSLGDTYQPQHF	TGTGCCAGCAGCTTGGGGGACACCTATCAGCCCCAGCATTTT
TRBJ2-4	TRBV5-6	once	TRBD1	CASSWGQGGNIQYF	TGTGCCAGCAGCTGGGGACAGGGGGGAAACATTCAGTACTTC
TRBJ2-6	TRBV5-4	once	TRBD1	CASSPGGQGAVGANVLTF	TGTGCCAGCAGCCCGGGGGGACAGGGGGCCGTCGGGGCCAACGTCCTGACTTTC
TRBJ2-7	TRBV7-9	-	-	CASSPNSYEQYF	TGTGCCAGCAGCCCAAACAGCTACGAGCAGTACTTC
TRBJ1-4	TRBV5-1	-	-	CASGGGPNEKLFF	TGCGCCAGCGGTGGCGGGCCTAATGAAAAACTGTTTTTT
TRBJ2-5	TRBV2	-	TRBD1	CASSEPTGKETQYF	TGTGCCAGCAGTGAACCGACAGGGAAAGAGACCCAGTACTTC
TRBJ2-2	TRBV15	-	-	CATSRVKRVTGELFF	TGTGCCACCAGCAGAGTAAAGAGGGTAACCGGGGAGCTGTTTTTT
TRBJ2-3	TRBV7-9	-	-	CASSRSARDSNDPDTQYF	TGTGCCAGCAGCCGTTCAGCTAGGGACTCAAACGATCCAGATACGCAGTATTTT
TRBJ1-5	TRBV2	-	-	CASSGLYSNQPQHF	TGTGCCAGCAGTGGGCTGTATAGCAATCAGCCCCAGCATTTT
TRBJ2-7	TRBV2	-	TRBD1	CASSSDRGREQYF	TGTGCCAGCAGTTCCGACAGGGGTAGGGAGCAGTACTTC
TRBJ2-2	TRBV7-9	-	TRBD2	CASSLGGSGGLNTGELFF	TGTGCCAGCAGCTTAGGAGGTAGCGGGGGCCTGAACACCGGGGAGCTGTTTTTT
TRBJ2-7	TRBV5-1	-	TRBD1	CASSSKLETGSYEQYF	TGCGCCAGCAGCTCCAAACTCGAGACAGGGTCCTACGAGCAGTACTTC
TRBJ1-3	TRBV4-3	-	TRBD1	CASSQAGQGENTIYF	TGCGCCAGCAGCCAAGCCGGACAGGGTGAAAACACCATATATTTT
TRBJ2-1	TRBV18	-	TRBD2	CASSGLAGARNEQFF	TGTGCCAGCTCGGGACTAGCGGGGGCTCGGAATGAGCAGTTCTTC